The entry below gives a single T cell receptor beta chain sequence along with its context. Its antigen remains undetermined. There are no base qualities to consult, and no much larger clone falls within one base. These data originate in a study of blood T cell repertoires in COVID-19 (dated by TCRdb to about 2020). Background for the entire study: Samples covering the acute and convalescent phases of COVID-19 were provided by collaborators in the United States, Italy and Spain. The material from the prospective study consisted of cDNA or gDNA derived from T cells, B-cell-depleted T cells, or PBMCs. A freely available public database, intended as a resource for researchers studying the immune response to SARS-CoV-2, is where the repertoires were released. Where available, HLA class I and class II types were taken from metadata supplied by the sample provider and were not determined by assay-based typing. A de-identified subject ID, COVID-19 status, age in years and sex were almost always included in the sample metadata. Deeply sampled blood TCRbeta repertoires from subjects exposed to, actively infected with, or recovered from COVID-19 were included in the dataset. The samples were drawn from two sources: the first 160 participants of the ongoing ImmuneRACE study, and 1,000 to 1,500 subjects contributed by 6 global collaborators. What the work shows at the level of the full study, not this receptor alone: The amount of clinical and demographic metadata varied by source and participant and was provided uncurated.

The immunoSEQ Assay, a bias-controlled multiplex PCR, was used to amplify TCRbeta CDR3 regions from genomic DNA. For the original study's pipeline: The number of nucleated cells in each sample was estimated by amplification of reference gene primers within the assay. Sequence reads were collapsed and filtered to measure the absolute abundance of every unique TCRbeta CDR3 rearrangement. For each sample, productive Simpson clonality was calculated as the square root of Simpson's diversity index across productive rearrangements. This immuneACCESS table, as held by TCRdb, lists in-frame sequences with V and J called but not all clones. Of the missing ones, under half trace to an unresolved V gene in checked studies; the others have no known cause. That table gives V, J and clone size, and the DNA gave D and trimming. The sample yields approximately 52,000 clones; about 90% were counted once. The ten largest clones represent 6.5% of the sample.

Each collaborating institution followed its own protocols to collect whole blood in K2EDTA tubes. For TCRbeta analysis, collaborator samples were shipped as frozen whole blood, as isolated PBMCs, or as DNA extracted from either sample type. The source is a man aged 50 to 59 with active COVID-19. The sample taken for sequencing was peripheral blood.

The nucleotide sequence is TGTGCCAGCTCACCACTTCCCGGATCAGGGCCCCCGACCAGCGGAAACACCATATATTTT. The encoded protein is CASSPLPGSGPPTSGNTIYF. Rearrangement joined TRBV18 to TRBJ1-3; TRBD1 is possibly the D segment (5 matching bases). For CDR1 and CDR2, the germline V gene lists KGHSH and LQKENI. V is shortened by 1 base, J by 4 bases, and the region joining them spans 26 bases. Measured from the cysteine to the phenylalanine, the CDR3 is 20 residues long. Left in the record is the CDR3 DNA by itself, 60 bases read in frame from the first base.